This T cell receptor (beta chain) was obtained from a study of blood T cell repertoires in COVID-19. Per the original data handling: Nucleated cell counts were estimated from reference gene primer amplification. Some clones are missing from TCRdb's copy, which holds only in-frame ones; the method was immunoSEQ multiplex PCR. V, J and clone size derive from that table, while D and trimming were established from the DNA sequence. The sample consists of roughly 130,000 clones, 90% of them appearing once. The germline CDR1 and CDR2 sequences are WSHSY and SAAADI. The V end was cut by 8 bases, the J end by 0 bases, with 23 bases between. The CDR3 extends over 18 amino acids.

The rearrangement joins TRBV10-2 to TRBJ1-3; tentative D call: TRBD1 (5 bases). The sequence derives from a man aged 60-69 years with COVID-19, enrolled during active disease. The sequencing input was peripheral blood. CDR3 DNA: TGCGCCAGCGGGGGGGGTACAGGAAAAAGGGGCTCTGGAAACACCATATATTTT. This sequence encodes CASGGGTGKRGSGNTIYF.